This entry is about one T cell receptor (beta chain). MiXCR, run by TCRdb on the RT-PCR reads, gives a single entry per CDR3 protein. The table includes under 170,000 distinct CDR3 sequences, approximately 40% detected once. These data are taken from a study of patients and donors after allogeneic stem cell transplantation. The specimen was blood, either unsorted or a sorted T cell fraction (not recorded which). The source of this sequence is a human donor who was either an allogeneic HSCT recipient or a stem cell or donor lymphocyte infusion donor (not recorded which). It is not recorded whose cells these are; they may come from a transplant donor.

CDR3 sequence: CASGDPPNTEAFF. CDR3 coding DNA: TGCGCCAGCGGCGACCCGCCGAACACTGAAGCTTTCTTT. This rearrangement joins TRBV5-1 to TRBJ1-1; D unclear. Germline V lookup: CDR1 SGHRS, CDR2 YFSETQ. The length of the CDR3 is 13 residues. The germline V and J ends were trimmed by 7 bases and 1 base, with 11 bases remaining between them.